This T cell receptor beta chain was obtained from a study of cytomegalovirus exposure and HLA in healthy donors. Looking at the study overall: According to later analysis, the same platform produced the roughly 120 validation and under 700 first-cohort repertoires. Study-wide findings and caveats: In vitro data verified a few CMV-associated chains as specific for CMV antigens.

The sample holds a few counts of this clone. Its antigen is not identified. Measured with immunoSEQ multiplex PCR; TCRdb has only the in-frame clones, and not every one. The data hold around 150,000 clones, with approximately 86% observed a single time. Trimming left V 3 bases short and J 0 bases short, with 12 bases between. CDR3 length equals 16 residues. Germline CDR1 is ENHRY and CDR2 is SYGVKD. Sequencing input: PBMCs. This TCR was recovered from a woman aged 18-29 years in good health and CMV-seronegative. The V and J genes are TRBV10-3 and TRBJ2-1, with TRBD1 as a possible D gene (5 bases). The CDR3: CAISEGQGSSYNEQFF. The CDR3 DNA sequence: TGTGCCATCAGTGAAGGGCAGGGAAGCTCCTACAATGAGCAGTTCTTC.